Shown below are 26 T cell receptor beta chains from a single sample sequenced in a study of cytomegalovirus exposure and HLA in healthy donors. Profiled with immunoSEQ multiplex PCR; TCRdb holds only in-frame clones, not every one. The sample records roughly 45,000 clones, nearly 95% being singletons. The sequencing input was PBMCs. The receptors stem from a woman younger than 30 in good health and CMV-seropositive.

The chain recombines TRBV13 with TRBJ1-2; 10 bases match TRBD1. V lost 1 base and J lost 8; bases outside the gene matches: 10. This CDR3 has 16 amino acids. Germline CDR1 reads PRHDT; CDR2 reads FYEKMQ (reference sequence). The CDR3 sequence: CASSLAIATGGHGYTF. The CDR3, as DNA: TGTGCCAGCAGCTTAGCGATCGCGACAGGGGGCCACGGCTACACCTTC.

This chain uses TRBV21-1 with TRBJ2-7; the table names TRBD2, a call not compared with the DNA. TRBV21-1 is a known pseudogene. The CDR3 totals 13 residues. CDR3 residues: CASSKGLPYEQYF. The DNA of the CDR3 is TGTGCCAGCAGCAAGGGACTTCCTTACGAGCAGTACTTC.

The chain couples TRBV7-3 to TRBJ2-2; the match to TRBD2 covers 9 bases. Germline V gene data show CDR1 as SGHTA and CDR2 as FQGTGA. The length of the CDR3 is 16 residues. With 5 bases clipped from V and 1 base from J, the junction kept 5 bases outside the gene matches. This CDR3 reads CASSPAGGGNTGELFF. In DNA, the CDR3 is TGTGCCAGCAGCCCAGCGGGAGGCGGGAACACCGGGGAGCTGTTTTTT.

The rearrangement joins TRBV7-9 to TRBJ2-7; 7 bases match TRBD1. CDR1 SEHNR and CDR2 FQNEAQ come from the germline V gene (reference sequence). Trimming removed 1 base from V and 5 bases from J; junction bases left unmatched: 5. CDR3 length: 14 amino acids. The CDR3 DNA is TGTGCCAGCAGCTTAGAAGACAGGGACCACGAGCAGTACTTC. This sequence encodes CASSLEDRDHEQYF.

This chain connects TRBV2 to TRBJ2-1; TRBD2 aligns across 15 bases. Germline V lookup: CDR1 SNHLY, CDR2 FYNNEI. The CDR3 consists of 16 residues. J gave up 6 bases and V 4 bases, and 4 bases lay outside the gene matches. CDR3 DNA: TGTGCCAGCAGTGGGCCGGGACTAGCGGGAGGCAATGAGCAGTTCTTC. It encodes CASSGPGLAGGNEQFF.

CDR3 in amino acids: CSVEGQGTGETQYF. The CDR3 DNA reads as TGCAGCGTTGAAGGGCAGGGAACGGGAGAGACCCAGTACTTC. The chain recombines TRBV29-1 with TRBJ2-5, with a weak D call TRBD1 (5 bases). The CDR3 has 14 residues. The V end was cut by 1 base, the J end by 4 bases, with 13 bases between. Germline CDR1 is SQVTM and CDR2 is ANQGSEA.

The table lists this clone with a count of one. The J gene is TRBJ2-7, the V gene TRBV27, with TRBD1 identical over 8 bases. The V gene end was trimmed by 5 bases and the J gene end by 6 bases; junction bases not matched to a gene: 18. The germline CDR1 and CDR2 sequences are MNHEY and SMNVEV (reference sequence). The CDR3 has 17 residues. CDR3 bases: TGTGCCAGCAGTCCAAAGCCCTTCCCGACAGGGGTCAGCGAGCAGTACTTC. Its translation: CASSPKPFPTGVSEQYF.

The chain carries TRBV7-3 and TRBJ1-5, with 8 bases fitting TRBD1. Looked up from germline, CDR1 is SGHTA and CDR2 is FQGTGA. The CDR3 covers 17 residues. V gave up 5 bases and J gave up 7 bases; unmatched junction bases: 16. In DNA, the CDR3 is TGTGCCAGCAGCCCACTGGACAGGGAACTTCTAGGGCAGCCCCAGCATTTT. This sequence encodes CASSPLDRELLGQPQHF.

V usage is TRBV4-3 and J usage is TRBJ2-7, with unresolved D. Trimming shortened V by 0 bases and J by 3 bases, and 12 bases separated the two germline ends. The CDR3 runs to 15 residues. CDR1 is LGHNA, CDR2 YSLEER, per germline. The CDR3 is CASSQEAGFGYEQYF. In DNA form, the CDR3 reads TGCGCCAGCAGCCAAGAAGCAGGCTTTGGCTACGAGCAGTACTTC.

J is TRBJ1-2 and V is TRBV27; TRBD1 matches 7 bases. Losses at the gene ends were 5 bases for V and 7 bases for J; bases not matched to a gene: 4. CDR1 is MNHEY and CDR2 is SMNVEV in the germline V gene (reference sequence). The CDR3 totals 12 residues. The CDR3 DNA sequence: TGTGCCAGCAGTGACCGGGACAGTGGCTACACCTTC. Its protein product is CASSDRDSGYTF.

This rearrangement joins TRBV11-3 to TRBJ2-1; 8 positions match TRBD2. This CDR3 has 14 residues. From germline, CDR1 is SGHNT and CDR2 YENEEA. V shed 3 bases and J 7 bases; nucleotides not matched to a gene: 5. In DNA form, the CDR3 reads TGTGCCAGCAGCTTTAATAGCGGGACGAATGAGCAGTTCTTC. Translated: CASSFNSGTNEQFF.

CDR3 in DNA: TGTGCCAGCAGTTTGTTGTCTAGCGGTGATTGGGAGCAGTACTTC. It is translated as CASSLLSSGDWEQYF. The rearrangement joins TRBV28 to TRBJ2-7, with 7 nucleotides matching TRBD2. The V gene's germline CDR1 is MDHEN and CDR2 SYDVKM. Trimming cost V 3 bases and J 7 bases; bases outside gene matches: 12. This CDR3 has 15 amino acids.

The gene calls are TRBV27 and TRBJ2-2; weak D call: TRBD1 (6 bases). This CDR3 comprises 14 residues. The ends were cut back, 1 base at V and 9 bases at J, with 12 bases in the middle. Germline V CDR1 and CDR2: MNHEY, SMNVEV (reference sequence). The CDR3 region is CASSLLTGTRELFF. The CDR3 nucleotides read TGTGCCAGCAGTTTATTAACAGGGACAAGGGAGCTGTTTTTT.

V and J are TRBV6-5 and TRBJ2-7; 7 positions match TRBD1. Germline assignment: CDR1 MNHEY and CDR2 SVGAGI. The length of the CDR3 is 14 residues. V was pared by 5 bases and J by 2 bases, with 6 bases of the junction left unmatched. This chain's CDR3 is CASSAPGQTYEQYF. DNA of the CDR3: TGTGCCAGCAGTGCGCCGGGACAGACCTACGAGCAGTACTTC.

The chain combines TRBV4-1 with TRBJ1-5; 7 bases align to TRBD1. The germline gives CDR1 MGHRA, CDR2 YSYEKL. With 3 bases clipped from V and 4 bases from J, the junction kept 6 bases outside the gene matches. This CDR3 has 15 amino acids. The CDR3 nucleotides read TGCGCCAGCAGCCAGGAGACAGGGCCAAATCAGCCCCAGCATTTT. Amino acid sequence: CASSQETGPNQPQHF.

This rearrangement joins TRBV4-1 to TRBJ2-7; no clear D. V was cut by 6 bases and J by 5 bases, with 8 bases left in between. The germline V gene has CDR1 MGHRA and CDR2 YSYEKL. The CDR3 is 11 residues long. CDR3 amino acids: CASREAHEQYF. In DNA form, the CDR3 reads TGCGCCAGCAGAGAAGCTCACGAGCAGTACTTC.

This rearrangement joins TRBV7-3 to TRBJ2-1, with 8 bases lining up with TRBD2. There are 14 residues in the CDR3. Germline-derived CDR1 and CDR2 are SGHTA and FQGTGA. With V trimmed by 5 bases and J by 6 bases, 6 bases remained unmatched. The chain's CDR3 is CASSDQSGSNEQFF. Here the CDR3 DNA reads TGTGCCAGCAGCGATCAAAGCGGGAGCAATGAGCAGTTCTTC. The full variable domain, completed using reference TRBV7-3 and TRBJ2-1, is GAGVSQTPSNKVTEKGKYVELRCDPISGHTALYWYRQSLGQGPEFLIYFQGTGAADDSGLPNDRFFAVRPEGSVSTLKIQRTERGDSAVYLCASSDQSGSNEQFFGPGTRLTVL.

The chain combines TRBV7-8 with TRBJ2-1; 12 nucleotides match TRBD1. In germline, CDR1 is SGHVS, CDR2 FQNEAQ. CDR3 size: 16 residues. J gave up 9 bases and V 4 bases, and 10 bases lay outside the gene matches. CDR3 loop: CASSSRRDRGRGEQFF. CDR3 nucleotides: TGTGCCAGCAGCTCGCGCCGGGACAGGGGGCGGGGTGAGCAGTTCTTC.

The chain couples TRBV19 to TRBJ2-1, with TRBD2 matching 10 bases. The CDR3 is made up of 14 amino acids. Germline V gene data show CDR1 as LNHDA and CDR2 as SQIVND (reference sequence). Losses at the gene ends were 6 bases for V and 4 bases for J; bases not matched to a gene: 3. CDR3 protein: CASREREGYNEQFF. The CDR3 nucleotides are TGTGCCAGTAGAGAGCGGGAGGGATACAATGAGCAGTTCTTC.

This sequence joins TRBV19 and TRBJ2-6, with D unclear. Trimming took off 0 bases at V and 0 bases at J, with 9 bases between the two ends. CDR1 and CDR2 (germline): LNHDA, SQIVND (reference sequence). The CDR3 spans 17 residues. CDR3 protein: CASSIDHGGSGANVLTF. CDR3 nucleotide sequence: TGTGCCAGTAGTATAGATCATGGCGGCTCTGGGGCCAACGTCCTGACTTTC.

V usage is TRBV5-4 and J usage is TRBJ2-3; perhaps TRBD2 as D (6 bases). V lost 0 bases to trimming and J lost 1 base, with 9 bases between them. CDR3 size: 15 residues. Germline V gene lookup returns CDR1 SGHNT and CDR2 YYREEE (reference sequence). Written as DNA, the CDR3 is TGTGCCAGCAGCTTGGAGGCTAGCGGCACAGATACGCAGTATTTT. This sequence encodes CASSLEASGTDTQYF.

Only a few counts were recorded for this clone. The chain carries TRBV10-1 and TRBJ1-2; D is undetermined. The CDR3 is 13 residues long. Germline values: CDR1 WNHNN, CDR2 SYGVQD (reference sequence). Deletions cut 3 bases from V and 6 bases from J, with 11 bases between. The DNA for the CDR3 is TGCGCCAGCAGTGATTCCCTCACGGATGGCTACACCTTC. Translated, it gives CASSDSLTDGYTF.

V and J are TRBV14 and TRBJ2-5; tentatively, D is TRBD1 (6 bases). There are 14 residues in the CDR3. Between the trimmed V and J ends, which lost 4 bases and 7 bases, there was a span of 16 bases. CDR1 SGHDN and CDR2 FVKESK come from the germline V gene. The CDR3 DNA sequence: TGTGCCAGCAGCCTAAACAGGGACGGGGTGACCCAGTACTTC. Encoded protein: CASSLNRDGVTQYF.

The chain carries TRBV5-1 and TRBJ2-2; 8 bases are a match to TRBD1. Germline trimming cut 4 bases from V and 1 base from J; bases unmatched to any gene: 6. Per germline, CDR1 SGHRS and CDR2 YFSETQ. The CDR3 has 16 residues. CDR3 in amino acids: CASSMTGTGNTGELFF. CDR3 bases: TGCGCCAGCAGCATGACCGGGACAGGGAACACCGGGGAGCTGTTTTTT. Filled out from reference TRBV5-1 and TRBJ2-2, the complete variable domain reads KAGVTQTPRYLIKTRGQQVTLSCSPISGHRSVSWYQQTPGQGLQFLFEYFSETQRNKGNFPGRFSGRQFSNSRSEMNVSTLELGDSALYLCASSMTGTGNTGELFFGEGSRLTVL.

This chain uses TRBV9 with TRBJ2-3, with a possible D match to TRBD2 (5 bases). Trimming left V 3 bases short and J 3 bases short, with 17 bases between. The CDR3 totals 16 residues. Germline CDR1 reads SGDLS; CDR2 reads YYNGEE. The DNA of the CDR3 is TGTGCCAGCAGCGAGGGAGTGGGTCTGCCTACAGATACGCAGTATTTT. The encoded protein is CASSEGVGLPTDTQYF.

This clone showed up just a few times. The chain links TRBV2 to TRBJ2-3; TRBD2 agrees at 10 bases. Trimming removed 8 bases from V and 1 base from J; junction bases left unmatched: 3. The CDR3 spans 14 residues. CDR1 is SNHLY and CDR2 is FYNNEI in the germline V gene. CDR3 DNA sequence: TGTGCCAGCCTAGCGGGAGAAGGCACAGATACGCAGTATTTT. It encodes CASLAGEGTDTQYF.